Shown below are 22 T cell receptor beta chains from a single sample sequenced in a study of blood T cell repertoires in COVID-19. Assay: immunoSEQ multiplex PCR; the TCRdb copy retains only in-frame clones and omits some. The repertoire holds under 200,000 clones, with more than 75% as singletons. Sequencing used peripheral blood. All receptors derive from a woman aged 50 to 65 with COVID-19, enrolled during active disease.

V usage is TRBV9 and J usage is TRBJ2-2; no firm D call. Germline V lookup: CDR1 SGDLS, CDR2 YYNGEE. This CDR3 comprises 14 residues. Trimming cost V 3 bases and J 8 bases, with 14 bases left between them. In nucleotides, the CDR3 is TGTGCCAGCAGCGGTATCACCGAAGCGGGGGAGCTGTTTTTT. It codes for CASSGITEAGELFF.

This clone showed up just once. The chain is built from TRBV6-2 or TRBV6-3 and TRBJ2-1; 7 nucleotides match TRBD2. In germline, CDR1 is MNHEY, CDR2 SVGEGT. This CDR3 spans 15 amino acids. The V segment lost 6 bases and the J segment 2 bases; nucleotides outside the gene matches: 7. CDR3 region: CASSQRLAPYNEQFF. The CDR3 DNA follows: TGTGCCAGCAGCCAGAGACTAGCCCCCTACAATGAGCAGTTCTTC.

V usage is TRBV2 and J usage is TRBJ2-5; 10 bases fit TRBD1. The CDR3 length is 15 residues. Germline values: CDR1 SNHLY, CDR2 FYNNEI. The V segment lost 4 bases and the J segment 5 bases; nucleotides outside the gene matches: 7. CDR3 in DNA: TGTGCCAGCAGTGCCGACAGGGGGCGCGGGGAGACCCAGTACTTC. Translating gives CASSADRGRGETQYF.

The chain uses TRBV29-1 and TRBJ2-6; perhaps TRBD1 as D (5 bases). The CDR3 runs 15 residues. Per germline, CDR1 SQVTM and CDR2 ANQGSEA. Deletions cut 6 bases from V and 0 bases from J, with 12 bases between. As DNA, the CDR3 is TGCAGCGTGCCCGAGACAGCCTCTGGGGCCAACGTCCTGACTTTC. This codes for CSVPETASGANVLTF.

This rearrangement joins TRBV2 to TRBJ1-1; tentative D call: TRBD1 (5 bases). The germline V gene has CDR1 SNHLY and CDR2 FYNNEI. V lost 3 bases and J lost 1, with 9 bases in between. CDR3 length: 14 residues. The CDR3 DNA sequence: TGTGCCAGCAGTGACAGGGTCGGGAACACTGAAGCTTTCTTT. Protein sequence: CASSDRVGNTEAFF.

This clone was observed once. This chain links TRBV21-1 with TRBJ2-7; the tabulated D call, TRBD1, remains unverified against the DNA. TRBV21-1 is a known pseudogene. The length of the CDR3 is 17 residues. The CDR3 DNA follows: TGTGCCAGCAGAACCAACTCAAACAGGGAGAGGACCTACGAGCAGTACTTC. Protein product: CASRTNSNRERTYEQYF.

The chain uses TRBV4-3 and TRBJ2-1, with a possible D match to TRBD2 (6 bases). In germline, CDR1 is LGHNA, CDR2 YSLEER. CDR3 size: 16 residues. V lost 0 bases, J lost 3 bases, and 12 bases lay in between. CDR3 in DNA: TGCGCCAGCAGCCAAGATGTGCGCGGGGACTACAATGAGCAGTTCTTC. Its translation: CASSQDVRGDYNEQFF.

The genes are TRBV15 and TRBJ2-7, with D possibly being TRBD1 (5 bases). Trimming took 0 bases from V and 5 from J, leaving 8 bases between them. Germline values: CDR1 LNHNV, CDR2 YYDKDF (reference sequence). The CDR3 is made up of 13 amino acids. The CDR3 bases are TGTGCCACCAGCAGAGATCAAGGGGACGAGCAGTACTTC. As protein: CATSRDQGDEQYF.

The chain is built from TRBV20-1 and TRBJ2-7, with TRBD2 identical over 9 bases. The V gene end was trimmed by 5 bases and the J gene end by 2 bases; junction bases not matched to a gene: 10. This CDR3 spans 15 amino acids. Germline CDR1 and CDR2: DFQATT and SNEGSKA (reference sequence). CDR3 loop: CSARDTTSGTYEQYF. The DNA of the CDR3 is TGCAGTGCTCGTGATACGACTAGCGGAACCTACGAGCAGTACTTC.

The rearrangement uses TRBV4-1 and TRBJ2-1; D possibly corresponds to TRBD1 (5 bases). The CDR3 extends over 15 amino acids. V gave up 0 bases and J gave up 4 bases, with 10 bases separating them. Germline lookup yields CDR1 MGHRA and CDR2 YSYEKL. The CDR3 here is CASSQEPQGYNEQFF. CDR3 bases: TGCGCCAGCAGCCAAGAACCCCAGGGATACAATGAGCAGTTCTTC.

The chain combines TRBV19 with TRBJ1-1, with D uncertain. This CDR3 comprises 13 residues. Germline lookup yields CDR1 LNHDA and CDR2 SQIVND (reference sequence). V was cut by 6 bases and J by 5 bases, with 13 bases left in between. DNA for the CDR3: TGTGCCAGTAGCGACTCGGGAACGACTGAAGCTTTCTTT. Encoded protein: CASSDSGTTEAFF.

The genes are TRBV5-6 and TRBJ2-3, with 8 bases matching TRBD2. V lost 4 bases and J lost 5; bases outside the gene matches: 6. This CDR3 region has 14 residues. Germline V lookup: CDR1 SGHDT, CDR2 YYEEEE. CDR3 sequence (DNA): TGTGCCAGCAGCCCGGGGGGGCGGGGAGATACGCAGTATTTT. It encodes CASSPGGRGDTQYF.

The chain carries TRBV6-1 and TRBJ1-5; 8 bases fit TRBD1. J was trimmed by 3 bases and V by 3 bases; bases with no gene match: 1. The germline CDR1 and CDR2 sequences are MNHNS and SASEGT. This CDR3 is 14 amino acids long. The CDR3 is CASSETGANQPQHF. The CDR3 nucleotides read TGTGCCAGCAGTGAGACAGGGGCCAATCAGCCCCAGCATTTT.

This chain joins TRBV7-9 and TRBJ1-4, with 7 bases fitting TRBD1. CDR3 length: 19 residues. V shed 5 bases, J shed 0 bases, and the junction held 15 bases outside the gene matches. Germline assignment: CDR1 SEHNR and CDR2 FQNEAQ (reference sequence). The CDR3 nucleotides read TGTGCCAGCAGCCCTCCTGACAGGGCGAACCCTTCAACTAATGAAAAACTGTTTTTT. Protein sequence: CASSPPDRANPSTNEKLFF.

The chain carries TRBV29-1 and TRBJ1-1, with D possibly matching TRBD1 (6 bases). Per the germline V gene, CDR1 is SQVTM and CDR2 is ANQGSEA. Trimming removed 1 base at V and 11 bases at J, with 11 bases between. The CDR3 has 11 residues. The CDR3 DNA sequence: TGCAGCGTTGAAGGGGGGCAGGGGGCTTTCTTT. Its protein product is CSVEGGQGAFF.

In DNA, the CDR3 is TGTGCCAGTAGTGTCCGGACTTCAAGCTCCTACAATGAGCAGTTCTTC. Translated: CASSVRTSSSYNEQFF. The gene calls are TRBV19 and TRBJ2-1, with a weak D call TRBD2 (5 bases). Germline loops: CDR1 LNHDA, CDR2 SQIVND (reference sequence). The V end was cut by 5 bases, the J end by 0 bases, with 14 bases between. The length of the CDR3 is 16 residues.

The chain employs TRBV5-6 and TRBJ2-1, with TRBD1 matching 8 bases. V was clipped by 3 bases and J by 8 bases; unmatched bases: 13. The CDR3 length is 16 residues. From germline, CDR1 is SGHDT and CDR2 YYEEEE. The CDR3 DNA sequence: TGTGCCAGCAGCTCGCCCTGGGCAGGGGGCCTGGATGAGCAGTTCTTC. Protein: CASSSPWAGGLDEQFF.

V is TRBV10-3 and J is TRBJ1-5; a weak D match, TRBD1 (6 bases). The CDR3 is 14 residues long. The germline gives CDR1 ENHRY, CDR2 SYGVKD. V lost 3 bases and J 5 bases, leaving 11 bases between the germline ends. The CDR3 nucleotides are TGTGCCATCAGTGACAGGGGTAGGGATCAGCCCCAGCATTTT. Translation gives CAISDRGRDQPQHF.

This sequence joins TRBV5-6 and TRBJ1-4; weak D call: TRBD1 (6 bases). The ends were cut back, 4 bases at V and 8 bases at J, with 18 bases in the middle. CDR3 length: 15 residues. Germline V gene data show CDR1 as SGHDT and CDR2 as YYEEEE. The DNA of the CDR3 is TGTGCCAGCAGCCCGATCGAGGGGGTGGGGGAAAAACTGTTTTTT. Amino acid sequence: CASSPIEGVGEKLFF.

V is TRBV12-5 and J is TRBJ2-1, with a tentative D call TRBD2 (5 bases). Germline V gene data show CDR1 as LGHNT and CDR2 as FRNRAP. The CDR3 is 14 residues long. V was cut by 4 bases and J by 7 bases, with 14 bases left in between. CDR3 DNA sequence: TGTGCTAGTGGTTCGCTACCTACGGGGAATGAGCAGTTCTTC. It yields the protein CASGSLPTGNEQFF.

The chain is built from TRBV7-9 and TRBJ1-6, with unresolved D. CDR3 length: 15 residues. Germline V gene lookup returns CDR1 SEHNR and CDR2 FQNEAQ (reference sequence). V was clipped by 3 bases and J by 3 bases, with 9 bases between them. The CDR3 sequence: CASSFEGFYNSPLHF. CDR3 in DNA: TGTGCCAGCAGCTTTGAGGGTTTCTATAATTCACCCCTCCACTTT.

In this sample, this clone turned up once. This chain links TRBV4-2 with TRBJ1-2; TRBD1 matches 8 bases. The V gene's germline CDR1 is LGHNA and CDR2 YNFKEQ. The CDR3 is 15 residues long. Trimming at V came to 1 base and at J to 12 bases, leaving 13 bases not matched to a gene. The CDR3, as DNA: TGTGCCAGCAGCCAAGCTCAAAATGGACAGGGTCAGGACACCTTC. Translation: CASSQAQNGQGQDTF.